This T cell receptor beta chain was obtained from a study of shared clonotypes between healthy human individuals. As for the study in general: Each donor's CD4 naive and CD4 memory cells filled three plates apiece, CD8 naive two, and CD8 memory one. General study points: Naive subsets tended to show greater estimated richness than memory subsets. Clonotypes shared by all four sorted-subset donors had higher generation probabilities than non-shared clonotypes.

Naive CD45RA+ and memory CD45RA-negative subsets were split from CD4+ cells. In the case of this clone: Its matching antigen is unknown.

Method: immunoSEQ multiplex PCR; TCRdb's copy keeps in-frame clones and lacks some. The sample yields about 2.3 million clones, 92% seen once. CDR1 is LNHDA, CDR2 SQIVND, per germline (reference sequence). V lost 8 bases, J lost 2 bases, and 10 bases lay in between. The CDR3 length is 12 residues. Sequencing was carried out using naive CD4+ T cells from PBMCs. Described subset: CD45RA+ positively selected. The TCR comes from a man aged 18 to 30 in good health. Some clones in this sample may be carry-over from other donors' samples. The chain combines TRBV19 with TRBJ2-7, with a possible D match to TRBD1 (6 bases). The CDR3 DNA is TGTGCCAGTCGGGACATCGCCTACGAGCAGTACTTC. It translates to CASRDIAYEQYF.